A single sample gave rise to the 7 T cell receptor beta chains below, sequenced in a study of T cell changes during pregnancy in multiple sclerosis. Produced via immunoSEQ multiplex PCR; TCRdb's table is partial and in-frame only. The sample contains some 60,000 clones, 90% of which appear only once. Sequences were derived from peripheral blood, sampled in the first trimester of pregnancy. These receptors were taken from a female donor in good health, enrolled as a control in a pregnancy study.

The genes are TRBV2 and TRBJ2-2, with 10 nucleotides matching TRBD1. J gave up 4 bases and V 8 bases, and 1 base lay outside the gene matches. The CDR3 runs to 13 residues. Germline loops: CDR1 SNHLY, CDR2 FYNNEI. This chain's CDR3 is CASWDRGTGELFF. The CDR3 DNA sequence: TGTGCCAGCTGGGACAGGGGCACCGGGGAGCTGTTTTTT.

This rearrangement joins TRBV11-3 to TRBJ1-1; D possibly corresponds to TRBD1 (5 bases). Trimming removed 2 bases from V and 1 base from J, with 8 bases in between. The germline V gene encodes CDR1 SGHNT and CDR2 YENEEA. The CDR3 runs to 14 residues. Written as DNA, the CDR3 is TGTGCCAGCAGCTTATACAGGAGGAACACTGAAGCTTTCTTT. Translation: CASSLYRRNTEAFF.

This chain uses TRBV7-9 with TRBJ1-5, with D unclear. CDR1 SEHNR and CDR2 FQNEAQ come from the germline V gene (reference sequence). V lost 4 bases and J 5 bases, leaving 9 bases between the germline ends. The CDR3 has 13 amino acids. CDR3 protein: CASSYEGDQPQHF. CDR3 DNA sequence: TGTGCCAGCAGCTACGAGGGCGATCAGCCCCAGCATTTT.

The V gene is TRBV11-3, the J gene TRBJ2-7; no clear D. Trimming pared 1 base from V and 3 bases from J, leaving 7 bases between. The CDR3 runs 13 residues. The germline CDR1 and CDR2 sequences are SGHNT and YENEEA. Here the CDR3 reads CASSLGGNYEQYF. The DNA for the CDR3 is TGTGCCAGCAGCTTAGGAGGTAACTACGAGCAGTACTTC.

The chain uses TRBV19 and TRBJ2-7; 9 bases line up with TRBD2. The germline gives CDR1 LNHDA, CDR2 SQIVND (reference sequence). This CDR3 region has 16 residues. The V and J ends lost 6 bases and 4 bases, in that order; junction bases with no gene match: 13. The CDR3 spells CASSPKRAGGFYEQYF. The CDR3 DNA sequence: TGTGCCAGTAGCCCTAAAAGAGCGGGGGGATTTTACGAGCAGTACTTC. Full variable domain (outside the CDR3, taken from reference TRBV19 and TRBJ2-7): DGGITQSPKYLFRKEGQNVTLSCEQNLNHDAMYWYRQDPGQGLRLIYYSQIVNDFQKGDIAEGYSVSREKKESFPLTVTSAQKNPTAFYLCASSPKRAGGFYEQYFGPGTRLTVT.

CDR3 DNA sequence: TGTGCCAGCCACGGCCCTAGCCTGGGACTAGCGGGAGGGCCGTGGCTAGATACGCAGTATTTT. Translated, it gives CASHGPSLGLAGGPWLDTQYF. The chain uses TRBV9 and TRBJ2-3, with TRBD2 matching 16 bases. Germline V lookup: CDR1 SGDLS, CDR2 YYNGEE. This CDR3 is 21 amino acids long. V gave up 7 bases and J gave up 5 bases; unmatched junction bases: 22.

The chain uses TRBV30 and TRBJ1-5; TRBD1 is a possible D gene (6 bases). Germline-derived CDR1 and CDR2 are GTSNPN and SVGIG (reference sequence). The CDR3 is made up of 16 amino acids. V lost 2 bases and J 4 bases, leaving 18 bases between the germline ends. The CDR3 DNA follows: TGTGCCTGGAGTCTTTCAGGGGCCGTGGTAAATCAGCCCCAGCATTTT. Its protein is CAWSLSGAVVNQPQHF.